A selection of T cell receptor beta chains follows, all from one sample in a study of shared clonotypes between healthy human individuals. Only in-frame clones appear in the TCRdb table, and some are missing; sequencing was by immunoSEQ multiplex PCR. The data show roughly 850,000 clones, with 90% to 97% seen just once and about 0.21% held by the top ten. The source material was naive CD8+ T cells sorted from blood. The receptors were gathered from a man younger than 45 in good health. The CDR3 runs from the conserved cysteine through the conserved F or W. A D gene is named only where the DNA matches it firmly. Not every row has a clone size; where given, it reads once, few, many or a size class.

TRBJ2-5	-	TRBV27	-	TGTGCCAGCAGTTTATCGAAGGGGCGGGAGACCCAGTACTTC	CASSLSKGRETQYF
TRBJ2-7	-	TRBV4-1	-	TGCGCCAGCAGCCAAAGCAAAGGTTTATCGGACGAGCAGTACTTC	CASSQSKGLSDEQYF
TRBJ1-1	-	TRBV6-5	-	TGTGCCAGCAGTTACGGCTCGGTTACTGAAGCTTTCTTT	CASSYGSVTEAFF
TRBJ2-1	-	TRBV28	TRBD2	TGTGCCAGCAGTTCAAGCCTATTAGCGGGAGTGAATGAGCAGTTCTTC	CASSSSLLAGVNEQFF
TRBJ2-3	-	TRBV7-2	TRBD2	TGTGCCAGCAGCTTACCCGGACTAGCGGGAGTCCGGAATGTAGATACGCAGTATTTT	CASSLPGLAGVRNVDTQYF
TRBJ2-7	-	TRBV10-3	-	TGTGCCATCAGGGAGGGTCCGGGACGGGCCTACGAGCAGTACTTC	CAIREGPGRAYEQYF
TRBJ2-1	-	TRBV7-9	-	TGTGCCAGCAGCTTAGTTATTGGCGGGAAAGGGAATGAGCAGTTCTTC	CASSLVIGGKGNEQFF
TRBJ2-7	-	TRBV10-2	TRBD2	TGCGCCAGCAGTGAGTCGGGGGGGGTCTACGAGCAGTACTTC	CASSESGGVYEQYF
TRBJ2-1	-	TRBV9	-	TGTGCCAGCGGCCGGGAGCAGTTCTTC	CASGREQFF
TRBJ2-5	once	TRBV7-9	-	TGTGCCAGCCGCGCGCCCGGGACCAGAGAGACCCAGTACTTC	CASRAPGTRETQYF
TRBJ1-1	-	TRBV7-8	-	TGTGCCAGCAGCTCGTTCCAGACAGGAGACACTGAAGCTTTCTTT	CASSSFQTGDTEAFF
TRBJ1-5	-	TRBV5-3	-	TGTGCCAGAAGCCCACACGAACCCCATCAGCCCCAGCATTTT	CARSPHEPHQPQHF
TRBJ2-5	-	TRBV27	-	TGTGCCAGCAGCCCTCCGTGGGGATCGGAGACCCAGTACTTC	CASSPPWGSETQYF
TRBJ1-4	-	TRBV27	-	TGTGCCAGCAGTGAGGGTATGACTAATGAAAAACTGTTTTTT	CASSEGMTNEKLFF
TRBJ1-3	once	TRBV30	-	TGTGCCTGGAGTGTACCAGGGTTCGGTAACACCATATATTTT	CAWSVPGFGNTIYF